The rows below give T cell receptor beta chains drawn from one sample of a study of CD8 T cells in Susac syndrome. TCRdb re-analysed the immunoSEQ multiplex PCR reads in MiXCR, keeping a single row per CDR3 protein. The sample lists about 440,000 distinct CDR3 sequences, approximately 89% occurring once. Material: CD8+ T cells from PBMCs. The receptors come from a human donor with multiple sclerosis. CDR3s include the opening cysteine and the closing phenylalanine or tryptophan. A D gene is named only where the DNA matches it firmly. Size values are once, few and many counts, or a class for expanded clones, and some rows have none.

v_gene: TRBV5-4; abundance: -; j_gene: TRBJ2-1; d_gene: TRBD1; CDR3aa: CASSSGQGPFYNEQFF; CDR3nt: TGTGCCAGCAGCTCCGGACAGGGACCCTTCTACAATGAGCAGTTCTTC
v_gene: TRBV4-2; abundance: -; j_gene: TRBJ1-5; d_gene: -; CDR3aa: CASSQDRSSNQPRHF; CDR3nt: TGTGCCAGCAGCCAAGATCGAAGCAGCAATCAGCCCCGGCATTTT
v_gene: TRBV10-3; abundance: -; j_gene: TRBJ1-1; d_gene: -; CDR3aa: CAIRGGNTEAFF; CDR3nt: TGTGCCATCAGGGGGGGCAACACTGAAGCTTTCTTT
v_gene: TRBV5-1; abundance: -; j_gene: TRBJ2-4; d_gene: -; CDR3aa: CASRTDLKNIQYF; CDR3nt: TGCGCCAGCAGGACGGATTTGAAAAACATTCAGTACTTC
v_gene: TRBV27; abundance: -; j_gene: TRBJ2-3; d_gene: TRBD2; CDR3aa: CASSPGTSGYTDTQYF; CDR3nt: TGTGCCAGCAGTCCCGGGACTAGCGGGTACACAGATACGCAGTATTTT
v_gene: TRBV7-6; abundance: -; j_gene: TRBJ1-4; d_gene: TRBD1; CDR3aa: CASSEADRAVEKLFF; CDR3nt: TGTGCCAGCAGCGAAGCGGACAGGGCAGTTGAAAAACTGTTTTTT
v_gene: TRBV27; abundance: -; j_gene: TRBJ1-2; d_gene: TRBD1; CDR3aa: CASSSDRTSYYGYTF; CDR3nt: TGTGCCAGCAGTTCGGACAGGACAAGCTACTATGGCTACACCTTC
v_gene: TRBV18; abundance: -; j_gene: TRBJ1-6; d_gene: TRBD1; CDR3aa: CASSPPVPEQGEAPLHF; CDR3nt: TGTGCCAGCTCACCACCCGTACCCGAACAGGGGGAGGCGCCCCTCCACTTT
v_gene: TRBV10-3; abundance: -; j_gene: TRBJ2-2; d_gene: -; CDR3aa: CAIKEDANTGELFF; CDR3nt: TGTGCCATCAAGGAGGATGCGAACACCGGGGAGCTGTTTTTT
v_gene: TRBV10-3; abundance: -; j_gene: TRBJ2-5; d_gene: TRBD2; CDR3aa: CAISAGLAGHNRIQETQYF; CDR3nt: TGTGCCATCAGTGCAGGACTAGCGGGTCATAATAGGATCCAAGAGACCCAGTACTTC
v_gene: TRBV29-1; abundance: -; j_gene: TRBJ1-4; d_gene: -; CDR3aa: CSARTSWGQLEKLFF; CDR3nt: TGCAGCGCCCGTACTTCTTGGGGCCAGCTGGAAAAACTGTTTTTT
v_gene: TRBV11-2; abundance: -; j_gene: TRBJ2-5; d_gene: TRBD1; CDR3aa: CASSFPPGTGGWETQYF; CDR3nt: TGTGCCAGCAGCTTCCCCCCCGGGACAGGGGGCTGGGAGACCCAGTACTTC
v_gene: TRBV4-1; abundance: -; j_gene: TRBJ1-1; d_gene: -; CDR3aa: CASSQGSAAQAFF; CDR3nt: TGCGCCAGCAGCCAAGGTAGCGCAGCTCAAGCTTTCTTT
v_gene: TRBV19; abundance: -; j_gene: TRBJ2-7; d_gene: TRBD1; CDR3aa: CASSIGPGTGQEEQYF; CDR3nt: TGTGCCAGTAGTATAGGACCCGGGACAGGGCAGGAGGAGCAGTACTTC
v_gene: TRBV4-1; abundance: once; j_gene: TRBJ1-2; d_gene: -; CDR3aa: CASSQGSGSNYGYTF; CDR3nt: TGCGCCAGCAGCCAAGGGTCGGGTTCTAACTATGGCTACACCTTC
v_gene: TRBV30; abundance: -; j_gene: TRBJ1-1; d_gene: -; CDR3aa: CAWVGLGEAEAFF; CDR3nt: TGTGCCTGGGTGGGCCTAGGTGAGGCTGAAGCTTTCTTT
v_gene: TRBV7-6; abundance: -; j_gene: TRBJ1-5; d_gene: -; CDR3aa: CASSSSRLSNQPQHF; CDR3nt: TGTGCCAGCAGCTCGAGCAGGTTAAGCAATCAGCCCCAGCATTTT
v_gene: TRBV2; abundance: once; j_gene: TRBJ1-1; d_gene: -; CDR3aa: CASSNWWGAPEAFF; CDR3nt: TGTGCCAGCAGCAACTGGTGGGGGGCCCCTGAAGCTTTCTTT
v_gene: TRBV20-1; abundance: -; j_gene: TRBJ1-5; d_gene: -; CDR3aa: CSARDTTNQPQHF; CDR3nt: TGCAGTGCTAGGGACACCACAAATCAGCCCCAGCATTTT
v_gene: TRBV6-1; abundance: few; j_gene: TRBJ1-2; d_gene: -; CDR3aa: CASSRVPFCYTF; CDR3nt: TGTGCCAGCAGTCGGGTACCCTTTTGCTACACCTTC
v_gene: TRBV7-6; abundance: -; j_gene: TRBJ2-7; d_gene: TRBD2; CDR3aa: CASSKIAGGNYEQYF; CDR3nt: TGTGCCAGCAGCAAAATAGCGGGAGGAAACTACGAGCAGTACTTC
v_gene: TRBV29-1; abundance: -; j_gene: TRBJ2-1; d_gene: TRBD1; CDR3aa: CSVETSTGKDGAYNEQFF; CDR3nt: TGCAGCGTTGAAACCTCGACAGGGAAAGACGGAGCCTACAATGAGCAGTTCTTC
v_gene: TRBV7-9; abundance: -; j_gene: TRBJ2-3; d_gene: -; CDR3aa: CAYRPGRSDTQYF; CDR3nt: TGTGCCTATAGGCCCGGTCGCTCAGATACGCAGTATTTT
v_gene: TRBV19; abundance: -; j_gene: TRBJ1-1; d_gene: TRBD1; CDR3aa: CASSGTGEEVAEAFF; CDR3nt: TGTGCCAGTAGCGGGACAGGGGAGGAAGTCGCTGAAGCTTTCTTT
v_gene: TRBV30; abundance: -; j_gene: TRBJ2-6; d_gene: -; CDR3aa: CAWSAAARPPGANVLTF; CDR3nt: TGTGCCTGGAGTGCCGCCGCCCGGCCTCCTGGGGCCAACGTCCTGACTTTC
v_gene: TRBV6-5; abundance: -; j_gene: TRBJ2-5; d_gene: TRBD1; CDR3aa: CASSYSIGQGPWETQYF; CDR3nt: TGTGCCAGCAGTTACTCAATAGGACAGGGCCCGTGGGAGACCCAGTACTTC